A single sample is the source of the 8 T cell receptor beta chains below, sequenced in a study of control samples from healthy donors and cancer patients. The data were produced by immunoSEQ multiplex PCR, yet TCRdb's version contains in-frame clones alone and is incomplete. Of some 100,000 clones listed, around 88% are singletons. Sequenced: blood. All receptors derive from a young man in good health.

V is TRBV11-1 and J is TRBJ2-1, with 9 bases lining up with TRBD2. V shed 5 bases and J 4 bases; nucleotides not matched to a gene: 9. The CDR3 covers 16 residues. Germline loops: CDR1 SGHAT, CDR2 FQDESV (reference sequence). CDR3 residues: CASSLLVAGGYNEQFF. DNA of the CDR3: TGTGCCAGCAGCCTGTTGGTGGCGGGAGGGTACAATGAGCAGTTCTTC.

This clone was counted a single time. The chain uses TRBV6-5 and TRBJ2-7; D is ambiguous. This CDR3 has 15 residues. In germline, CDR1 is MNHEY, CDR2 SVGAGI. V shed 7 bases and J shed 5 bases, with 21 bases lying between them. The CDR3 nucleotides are TGTGCCAGCACTGTAGGGATAGGCAGGTTGGACGAGCAGTACTTC. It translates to CASTVGIGRLDEQYF.

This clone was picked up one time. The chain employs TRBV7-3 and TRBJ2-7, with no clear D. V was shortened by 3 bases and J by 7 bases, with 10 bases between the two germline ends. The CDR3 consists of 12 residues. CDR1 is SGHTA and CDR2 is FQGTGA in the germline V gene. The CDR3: CASSFQMGEQYF. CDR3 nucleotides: TGTGCCAGCAGCTTCCAAATGGGGGAGCAGTACTTC.

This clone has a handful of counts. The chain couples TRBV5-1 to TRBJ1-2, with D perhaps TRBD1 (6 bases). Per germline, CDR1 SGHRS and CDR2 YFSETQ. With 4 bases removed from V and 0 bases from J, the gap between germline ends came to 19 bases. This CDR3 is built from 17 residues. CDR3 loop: CASSPGARGLTNYGYTF. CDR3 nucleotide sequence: TGCGCCAGCAGCCCGGGGGCCCGGGGCCTAACTAACTATGGCTACACCTTC.

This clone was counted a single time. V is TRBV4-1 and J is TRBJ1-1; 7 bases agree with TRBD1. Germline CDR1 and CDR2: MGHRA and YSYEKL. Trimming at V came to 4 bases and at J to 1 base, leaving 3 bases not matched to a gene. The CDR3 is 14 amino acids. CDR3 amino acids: CASSLRDRNTEAFF. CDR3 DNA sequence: TGCGCCAGCAGCCTCCGGGACAGGAACACTGAAGCTTTCTTT.

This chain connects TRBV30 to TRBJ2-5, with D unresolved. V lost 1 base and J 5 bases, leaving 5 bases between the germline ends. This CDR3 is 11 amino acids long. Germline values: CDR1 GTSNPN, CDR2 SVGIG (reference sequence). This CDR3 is CAWSALETQYF. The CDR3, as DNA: TGTGCCTGGAGTGCCCTGGAGACCCAGTACTTC.

The CDR3 DNA reads TGTGCCAGCAGCCCGGTTGGGACAGCCGAAGAGACCCAGTACTTC. Its translation: CASSPVGTAEETQYF. The chain is built from TRBV5-5 and TRBJ2-5, with 7 bases identical to TRBD1. Trimming cost V 4 bases and J 3 bases; bases outside gene matches: 9. CDR3 length equals 15 residues. The germline V gene encodes CDR1 SGHKS and CDR2 YYEKEE (reference sequence).

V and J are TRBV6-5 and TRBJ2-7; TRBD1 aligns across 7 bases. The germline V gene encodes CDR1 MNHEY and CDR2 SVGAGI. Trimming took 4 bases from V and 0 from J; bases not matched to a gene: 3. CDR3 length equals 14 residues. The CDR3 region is CASSSGTASYEQYF. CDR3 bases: TGTGCCAGCAGTTCCGGGACAGCCTCCTACGAGCAGTACTTC.